These 5 T cell receptor beta chains originate from one sample sequenced in a study of T cells in Graves' hyperthyroidism and ophthalmopathy. Amplification targeted TCR beta CDR3 regions from RNA transcripts. With the HTBI primer set, the TCR CDR3 went through a first round of RT-PCR. TCRdb redid the calling of the multiplex PCR reads with MiXCR, one entry per CDR3 protein. The data contain fewer than 900,000 distinct CDR3 sequences, around 17% of them singletons. The sequencing sample was made of blood. These receptors all stem from a man in his late teens or twenties with Graves' hyperthyroidism.

This chain uses TRBV12-3 or TRBV12-4 with TRBJ2-3, with D unclear. V was trimmed by 4 bases and J by 1 base, leaving 6 bases between them. The CDR3 length is 13 residues. DNA of the CDR3: TGTGCCAGCAGTTGGCAGGGCACAGATACGCAGTATTTT. Translated: CASSWQGTDTQYF.

The J gene is TRBJ1-5, the V gene TRBV2, with 10 bases that match TRBD1. This CDR3 contains 16 residues. V shed 5 bases, J shed 7 bases, and the junction held 11 bases outside the gene matches. Germline V gives CDR1 SNHLY, CDR2 FYNNEI. CDR3 nucleotides: TGTGCCAGCAGTTTAGGGACAGGGGCCGCGGGACAGCCCCAGCATTTT. Encoded protein: CASSLGTGAAGQPQHF.

This clonotype was seen many times. The chain carries TRBV28 and TRBJ2-5, with 15 bases matching TRBD2. V dropped 6 bases and J dropped 2; count of bases not matched to a gene: 19. The CDR3 is made up of 21 amino acids. Germline CDR1 reads MDHEN; CDR2 reads SYDVKM. The CDR3 coding sequence is TGTGCCAGCAGCCCCGGGCGGACTAGCGGGAGGGCCTATTTGGGTCAAGAGACCCAGTACTTC. Protein sequence: CASSPGRTSGRAYLGQETQYF.

In this sample, this clonotype turned up many times. The chain carries TRBV5-1 and TRBJ2-7; TRBD1 matches at 10 bases. V lost 4 bases, J lost 7 bases, and 11 bases stayed unmatched. This CDR3 has 15 amino acids. Germline loops: CDR1 SGHRS, CDR2 YFSETQ. The chain's CDR3 is CASSPTGTGVEEQYF. CDR3 DNA: TGCGCCAGCAGCCCGACCGGGACAGGGGTCGAAGAGCAGTACTTC.

This clonotype was seen many times. This chain links TRBV20-1 with TRBJ1-1; maybe TRBD1 (6 bases). The germline V gene encodes CDR1 DFQATT and CDR2 SNEGSKA (reference sequence). The length of the CDR3 is 12 residues. CDR3 DNA: TGCAGGGCGGGACACCCGAACACTGAAGCTTTCTTT. It translates to CRAGHPNTEAFF.